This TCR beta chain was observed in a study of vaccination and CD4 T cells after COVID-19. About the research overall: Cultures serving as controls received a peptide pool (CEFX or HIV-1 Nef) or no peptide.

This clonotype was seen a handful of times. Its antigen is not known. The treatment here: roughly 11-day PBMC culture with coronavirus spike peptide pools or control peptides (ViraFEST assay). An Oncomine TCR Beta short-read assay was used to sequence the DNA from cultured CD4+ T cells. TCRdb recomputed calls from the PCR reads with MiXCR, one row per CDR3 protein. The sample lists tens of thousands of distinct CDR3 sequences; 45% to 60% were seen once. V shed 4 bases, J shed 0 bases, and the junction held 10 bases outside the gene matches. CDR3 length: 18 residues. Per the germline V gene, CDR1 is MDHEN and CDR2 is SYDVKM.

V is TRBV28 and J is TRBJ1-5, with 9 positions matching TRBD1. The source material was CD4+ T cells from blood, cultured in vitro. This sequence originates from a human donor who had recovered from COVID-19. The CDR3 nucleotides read TGTGCCAGCAGTTCCTCGGGACAGGGATCATATAGCAATCAGCCCCAGCATTTT. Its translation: CASSSSGQGSYSNQPQHF.